This section outlines one T cell receptor beta chain sequence together with its context. Antigen unknown. Moderately to severely active ophthalmopathy under 3 months, CAS at least 3, NOSPECS at least 4. The starting material, approximately 10 ml of fresh peripheral blood, provided the PBMCs. As the template, RNA transcripts were used to amplify TCR beta CDR3 regions. Amplification began with first-round RT-PCR using HTBI primers, then second-round multiplex PCR was performed. MiXCR, applied by TCRdb to the multiplex PCR reads, yields one record per CDR3 protein. The repertoire holds about 210,000 distinct CDR3 sequences, with under 30% as singletons. These data come from a study of Graves' ophthalmopathy and Graves' hyperthyroidism. Looking at the study overall: The blood sample was drawn at first diagnosis and before any treatment.

The CDR3 runs 15 residues. The V and J ends lost 2 bases and 7 bases respectively, with 17 bases between them. Germline CDR1 is SGHTA and CDR2 is FQGNSA. Notes on the study in general: Blood shared most expanded thyroid clonotypes above 0.001 frequency.

The receptor's source is a man aged 45-65 years with Graves' ophthalmopathy. The specimen was peripheral blood. This sequence joins TRBV7-2 and TRBJ2-5, with D possibly TRBD2 on 5 matching bases. The CDR3 DNA sequence: TGTGCCAGCAGCTTACAACAGCCCTCAGGAGGGACCCAGTACTTC. Translating it yields CASSLQQPSGGTQYF.